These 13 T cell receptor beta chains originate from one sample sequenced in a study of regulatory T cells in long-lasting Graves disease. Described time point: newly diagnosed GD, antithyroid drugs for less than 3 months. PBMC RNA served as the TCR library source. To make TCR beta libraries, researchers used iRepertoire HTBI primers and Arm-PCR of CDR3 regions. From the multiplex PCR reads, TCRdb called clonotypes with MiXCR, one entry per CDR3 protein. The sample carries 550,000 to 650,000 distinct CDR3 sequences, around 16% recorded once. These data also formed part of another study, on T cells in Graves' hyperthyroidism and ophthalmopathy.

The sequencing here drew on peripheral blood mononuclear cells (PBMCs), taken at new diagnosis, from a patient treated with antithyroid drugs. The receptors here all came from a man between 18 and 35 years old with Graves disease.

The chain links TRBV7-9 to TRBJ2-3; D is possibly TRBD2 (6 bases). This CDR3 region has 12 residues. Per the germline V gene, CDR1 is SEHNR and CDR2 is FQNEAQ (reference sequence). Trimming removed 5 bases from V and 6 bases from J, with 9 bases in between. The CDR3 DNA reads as TGTGCCAGCAGCGGGGGGACTGATACGCAGTATTTT. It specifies CASSGGTDTQYF.

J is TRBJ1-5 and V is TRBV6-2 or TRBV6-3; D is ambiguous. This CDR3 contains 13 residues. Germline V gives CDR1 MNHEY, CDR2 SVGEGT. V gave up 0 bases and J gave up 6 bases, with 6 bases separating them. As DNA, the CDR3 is TGTGCCAGCAGTTACTCGGAAGGTCAGCCCCAGCATTTT. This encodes CASSYSEGQPQHF.

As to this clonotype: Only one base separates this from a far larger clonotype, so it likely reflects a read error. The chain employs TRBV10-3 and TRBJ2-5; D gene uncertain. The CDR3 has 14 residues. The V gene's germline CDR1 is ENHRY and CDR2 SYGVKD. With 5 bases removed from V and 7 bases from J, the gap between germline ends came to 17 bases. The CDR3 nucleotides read TGTGCCATCAGTTACTCGGTGACGATAGGGACCCAGTACTTC. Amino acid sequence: CAISYSVTIGTQYF.

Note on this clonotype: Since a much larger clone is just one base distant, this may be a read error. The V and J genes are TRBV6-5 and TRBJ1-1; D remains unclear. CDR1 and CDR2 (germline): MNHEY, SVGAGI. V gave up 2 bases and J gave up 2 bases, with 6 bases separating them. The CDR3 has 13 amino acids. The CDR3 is CASSYGINTEAFF. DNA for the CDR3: TGTGCCAGCAGTTACGGCATAAACACTGAAGCTTTCTTT.

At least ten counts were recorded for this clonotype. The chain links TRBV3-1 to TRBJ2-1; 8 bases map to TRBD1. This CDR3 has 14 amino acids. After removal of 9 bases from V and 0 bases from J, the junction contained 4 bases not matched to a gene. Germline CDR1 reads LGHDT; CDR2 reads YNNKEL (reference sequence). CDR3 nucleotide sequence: TGTGCCAGTGGACAGGGCCGCTCCTACAATGAGCAGTTCTTC. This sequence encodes CASGQGRSYNEQFF.

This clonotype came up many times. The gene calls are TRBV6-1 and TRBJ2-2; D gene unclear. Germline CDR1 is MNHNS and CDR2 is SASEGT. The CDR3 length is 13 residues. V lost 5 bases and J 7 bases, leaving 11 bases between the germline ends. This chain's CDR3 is CASSLWDGGELFF. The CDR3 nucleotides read TGTGCCAGCAGTCTCTGGGATGGCGGGGAGCTGTTTTTT.

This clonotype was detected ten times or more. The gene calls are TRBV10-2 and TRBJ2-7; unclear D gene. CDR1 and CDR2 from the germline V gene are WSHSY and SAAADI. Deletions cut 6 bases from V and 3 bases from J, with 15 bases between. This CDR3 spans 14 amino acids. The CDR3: CASSLIPRYYEQYF. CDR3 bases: TGCGCCAGCAGCCTCATTCCCCGGTACTACGAGCAGTACTTC.

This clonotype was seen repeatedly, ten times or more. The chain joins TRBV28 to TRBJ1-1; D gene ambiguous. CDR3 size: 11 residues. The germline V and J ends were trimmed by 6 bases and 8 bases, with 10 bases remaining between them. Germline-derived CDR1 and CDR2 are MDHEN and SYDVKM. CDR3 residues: CASSVGLEAFF. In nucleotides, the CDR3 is TGTGCCAGCAGCGTAGGGTTAGAAGCTTTCTTT.

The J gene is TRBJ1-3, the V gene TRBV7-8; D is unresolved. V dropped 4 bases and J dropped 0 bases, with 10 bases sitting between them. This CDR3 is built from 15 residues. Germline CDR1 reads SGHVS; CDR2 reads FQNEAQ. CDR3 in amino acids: CASSSTPVSGNTIYF. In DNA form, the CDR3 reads TGTGCCAGCAGCTCGACACCAGTCTCTGGAAACACCATATATTTT. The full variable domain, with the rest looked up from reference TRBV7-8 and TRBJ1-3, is GAGVSQSPRYKVAKRGQDVALRCDPISGHVSLFWYQQALGQGPEFLTYFQNEAQLDKSGLPSDRFFAERPEGSVSTLKIQRTQQEDSAVYLCASSSTPVSGNTIYFGEGSWLTVV.

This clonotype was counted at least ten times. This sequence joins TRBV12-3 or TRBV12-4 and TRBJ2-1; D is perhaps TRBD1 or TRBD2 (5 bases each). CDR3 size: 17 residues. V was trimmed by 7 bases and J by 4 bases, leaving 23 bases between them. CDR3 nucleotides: TGTGCCAGCAACCCGGGGCAGACGGATCAACGATACAATGAGCAGTTCTTC. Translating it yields CASNPGQTDQRYNEQFF.

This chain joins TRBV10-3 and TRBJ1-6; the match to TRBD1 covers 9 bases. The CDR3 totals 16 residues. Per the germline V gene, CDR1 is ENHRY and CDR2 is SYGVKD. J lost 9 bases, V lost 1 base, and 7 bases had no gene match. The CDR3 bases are TGTGCCATCAGTGAGTGGGGACAGGGAAATGGTTCACCCCTCCACTTT. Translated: CAISEWGQGNGSPLHF.

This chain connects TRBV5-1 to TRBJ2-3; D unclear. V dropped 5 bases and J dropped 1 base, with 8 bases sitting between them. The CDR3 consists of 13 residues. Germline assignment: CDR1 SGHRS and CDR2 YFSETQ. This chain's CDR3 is CASRHDGTDTQYF. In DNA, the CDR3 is TGCGCCAGCAGGCATGACGGCACAGATACGCAGTATTTT.

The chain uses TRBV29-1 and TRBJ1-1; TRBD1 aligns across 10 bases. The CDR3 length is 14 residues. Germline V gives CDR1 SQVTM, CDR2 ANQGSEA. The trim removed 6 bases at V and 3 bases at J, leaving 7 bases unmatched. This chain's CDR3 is CSVRQGARDTEAFF. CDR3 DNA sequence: TGCAGCGTCCGACAGGGGGCGCGGGACACTGAAGCTTTCTTT.